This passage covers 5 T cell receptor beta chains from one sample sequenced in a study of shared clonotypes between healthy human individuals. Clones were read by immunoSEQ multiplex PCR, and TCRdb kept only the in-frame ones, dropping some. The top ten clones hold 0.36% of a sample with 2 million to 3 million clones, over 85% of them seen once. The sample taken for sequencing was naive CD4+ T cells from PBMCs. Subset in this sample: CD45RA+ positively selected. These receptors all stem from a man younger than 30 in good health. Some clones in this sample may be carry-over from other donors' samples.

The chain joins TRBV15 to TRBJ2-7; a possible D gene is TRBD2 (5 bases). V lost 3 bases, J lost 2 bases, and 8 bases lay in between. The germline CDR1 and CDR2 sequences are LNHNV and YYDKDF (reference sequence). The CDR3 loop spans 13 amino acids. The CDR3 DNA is TGTGCCACCAGCAGGGGAGCGCCCTACGAGCAGTACTTC. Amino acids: CATSRGAPYEQYF.

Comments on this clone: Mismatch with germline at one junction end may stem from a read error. The CDR3 DNA follows: TGCAGCGCCCAGAATACCGGGGAGCTGCTTTTT. It specifies CSAQNTGELLF. The rearrangement links TRBV29-1 to TRBJ2-2; maybe TRBD2 (5 bases). CDR1 and CDR2 from the germline V gene are SQVTM and ANQGSEA. This CDR3 has 11 residues.

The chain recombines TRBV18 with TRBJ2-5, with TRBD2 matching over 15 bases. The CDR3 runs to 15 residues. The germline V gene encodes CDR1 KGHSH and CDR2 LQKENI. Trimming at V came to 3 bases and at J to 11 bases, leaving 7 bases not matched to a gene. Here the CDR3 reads CASSPPGTSGRSQYF. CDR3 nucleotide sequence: TGTGCCAGCTCACCCCCCGGGACTAGCGGGAGGTCTCAGTACTTC. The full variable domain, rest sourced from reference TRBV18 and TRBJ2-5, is NAGVMQNPRHLVRRRGQEARLRCSPMKGHSHVYWYRQLPEEGLKFMVYLQKENIIDESGMPKERFSAEFPKEGPSILRIQQVVRGDSAAYFCASSPPGTSGRSQYFGPGTRLLVL.

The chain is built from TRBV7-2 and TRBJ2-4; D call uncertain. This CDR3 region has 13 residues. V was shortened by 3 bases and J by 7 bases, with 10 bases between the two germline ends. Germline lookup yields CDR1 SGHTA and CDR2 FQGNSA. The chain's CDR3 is CASSFGRGNIQYF. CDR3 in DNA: TGTGCCAGCAGCTTTGGGCGTGGGAACATTCAGTACTTC.

The CDR3 protein is CASSPKAFPGNEQFF. The DNA for the CDR3 is TGTGCCAGCAGTCCGAAGGCTTTCCCGGGCAATGAGCAGTTCTTC. The chain has TRBV28 and TRBJ2-1; D is undetermined. There are 15 residues in the CDR3. Germline CDR1 reads MDHEN; CDR2 reads SYDVKM. Trimming took off 5 bases at V and 6 bases at J, with 17 bases between the two ends.